The T cell receptor (beta chain) under discussion was sequenced for a study of blood T cell repertoires in COVID-19. The overall study: Whether acute or convalescent, the COVID-19 samples came from the United States, Italy and Spain.

Per the authors' pipeline: Reference gene primer amplification in the assay estimated nucleated cell counts. TCRdb keeps only in-frame clones here, not all; method: immunoSEQ multiplex PCR. V and J calls and clone size come straight from that table; D and trimming were deduced from the DNA. The profile shows roughly 100,000 clones, approximately 89% of them singletons. CDR3 length: 11 amino acids. The V end lost 8 bases, the J end lost 10 bases, and 14 bases lay between the germline ends. CDR1 MDHEN and CDR2 SYDVKM come from the germline V gene. The chain joins TRBV28 to TRBJ1-1, with D perhaps matching TRBD1 (5 bases). Source material: peripheral blood. This TCR was recovered from a woman older than 75 in a cohort sampled during active COVID-19. The CDR3 spells CASGFGGRAFF. The CDR3 DNA reads as TGTGCCAGCGGGTTTGGGGGGAGAGCTTTCTTT.